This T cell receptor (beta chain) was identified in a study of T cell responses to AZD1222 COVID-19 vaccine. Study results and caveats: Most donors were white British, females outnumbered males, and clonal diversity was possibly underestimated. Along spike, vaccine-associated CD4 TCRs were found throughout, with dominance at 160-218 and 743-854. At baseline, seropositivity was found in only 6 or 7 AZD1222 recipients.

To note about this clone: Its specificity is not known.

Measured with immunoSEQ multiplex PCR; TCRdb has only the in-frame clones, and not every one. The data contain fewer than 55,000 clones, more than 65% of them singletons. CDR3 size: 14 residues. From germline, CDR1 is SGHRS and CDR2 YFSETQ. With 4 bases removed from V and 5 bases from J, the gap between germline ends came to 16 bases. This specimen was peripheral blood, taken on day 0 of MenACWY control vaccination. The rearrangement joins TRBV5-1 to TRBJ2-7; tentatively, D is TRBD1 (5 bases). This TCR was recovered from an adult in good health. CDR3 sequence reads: CASSPQGFLDEQYF. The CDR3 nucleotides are TGCGCCAGCAGCCCCCAGGGTTTTCTGGACGAGCAGTACTTC. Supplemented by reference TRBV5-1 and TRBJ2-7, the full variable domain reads KAGVTQTPRYLIKTRGQQVTLSCSPISGHRSVSWYQQTPGQGLQFLFEYFSETQRNKGNFPGRFSGRQFSNSRSEMNVSTLELGDSALYLCASSPQGFLDEQYFGPGTRLTVT.